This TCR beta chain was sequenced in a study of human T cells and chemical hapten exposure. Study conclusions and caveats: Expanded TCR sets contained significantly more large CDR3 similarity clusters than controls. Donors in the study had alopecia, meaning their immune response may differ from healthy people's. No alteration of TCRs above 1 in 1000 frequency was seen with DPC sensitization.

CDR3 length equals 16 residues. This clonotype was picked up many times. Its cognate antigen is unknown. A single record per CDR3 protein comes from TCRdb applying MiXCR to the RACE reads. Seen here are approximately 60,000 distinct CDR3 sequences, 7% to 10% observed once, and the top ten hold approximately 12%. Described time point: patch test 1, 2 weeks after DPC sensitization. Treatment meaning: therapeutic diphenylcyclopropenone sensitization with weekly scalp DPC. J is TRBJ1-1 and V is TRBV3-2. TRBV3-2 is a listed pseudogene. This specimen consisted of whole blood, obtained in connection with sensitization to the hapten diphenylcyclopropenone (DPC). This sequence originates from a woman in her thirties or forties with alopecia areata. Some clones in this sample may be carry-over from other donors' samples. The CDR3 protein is CASSQREGIMNTEAFF. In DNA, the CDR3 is TGTGCCAGCAGCCAGAGGGAAGGGATTATGAACACTGAAGCTTTCTTT.